This T cell receptor beta chain emerged from a study of a mutant IDH1 vaccine in newly diagnosed glioma. This sample's time point: week 47, end of study. It was 300 ug of mutant IDH1 20-mer peptide that made up each vaccine dose, given with topical imiquimod. Profiling relied on immunoSEQ multiplex PCR, and the TCRdb table lists in-frame clones only, not all of them. This table holds about 94,000 clones, just under 90% found once. Study results and caveats: No link was apparently found between pseudoprogression and changes in top peripheral T cell clonotypes.

This clone has just a few counts. Its target is not known. This CDR3 spans 13 amino acids. The V and J ends lost 5 bases and 0 bases respectively, with 7 bases between them. Germline lookup yields CDR1 PRHDT and CDR2 FYEKMQ (reference sequence). The material was PBMCs, obtained from a glioma patient whose treatment included an IDH1 peptide vaccine. V gene TRBV13 combines with J gene TRBJ1-1; D gene uncertain. The TCR comes from a woman aged 45 to 65 with glioma. As DNA, the CDR3 is TGTGCCAGCAGCGACCAGATGAACACTGAAGCTTTCTTT. This sequence encodes CASSDQMNTEAFF.